Sequencing of this TCR beta chain was carried out in a study of cytomegalovirus exposure and HLA in healthy donors. General observations from the study: Cytomegalovirus status was reportedly diagnosed by the classifier with high sensitivity and specificity. TCR beta sequences reportedly predicted the HLA-A and HLA-B alleles of most subjects accurately. Many donors carried some public TCRs, although rarity characterized most TCR sequences.

On this clone itself: The antigen remains unidentified.

This CDR3 comprises 13 residues. V shed 3 bases and J shed 6 bases, with 12 bases lying between them. The germline V gene encodes CDR1 KGHSH and CDR2 LQKENI. PCR primers comprised 60 Vbeta and 13 Jbeta primers. Clones were read by immunoSEQ multiplex PCR, and TCRdb kept only the in-frame ones, dropping some. Among under 200,000 clones listed, roughly 85% were seen once. Material for sequencing was PBMCs. The chain is built from TRBV18 and TRBJ2-7, with a weak D call TRBD1 (6 bases). The TCR originated in a woman in her thirties or forties in good health and CMV-seronegative. Here the CDR3 reads CASSPGQRSEQYF. DNA for the CDR3: TGTGCCAGCTCACCGGGACAACGGAGCGAGCAGTACTTC.